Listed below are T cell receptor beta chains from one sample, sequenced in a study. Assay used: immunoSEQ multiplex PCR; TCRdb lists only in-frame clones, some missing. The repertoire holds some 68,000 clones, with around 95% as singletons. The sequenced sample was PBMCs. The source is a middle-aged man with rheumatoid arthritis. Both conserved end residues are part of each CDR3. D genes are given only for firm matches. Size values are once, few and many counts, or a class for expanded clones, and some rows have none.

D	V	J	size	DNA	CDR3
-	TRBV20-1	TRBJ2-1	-	TGCAGTGTTTCCCCTGCGGATGAGCAGTTCTTC	CSVSPADEQFF
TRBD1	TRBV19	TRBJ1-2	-	TGTGCCAGCCGAACAGGGGGCGGTGGCTACACCTTC	CASRTGGGGYTF
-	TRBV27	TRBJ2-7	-	TGTGCCAGCAGTTTATCTAACAGGGATTACGAGCAGTACTTC	CASSLSNRDYEQYF
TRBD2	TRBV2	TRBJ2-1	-	TGTGCCAGCAGTGAAACTAGCGGGGGTCAAAGCTCCTACAATGAGCAGTTCTTC	CASSETSGGQSSYNEQFF
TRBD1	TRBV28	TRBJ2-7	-	TGTGCCAGCAGTTCCCAAAACCGGGGACAGTTATACGAGCAGTACTTC	CASSSQNRGQLYEQYF
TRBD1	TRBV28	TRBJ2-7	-	TGTGCCAGCAGCCTGGGGACAGGGGGTTCCGAGCAGTACTTC	CASSLGTGGSEQYF
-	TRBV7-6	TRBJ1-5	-	TGTGCCAGCAGCCGACTGGGCCAGCCCCAGCATTTT	CASSRLGQPQHF
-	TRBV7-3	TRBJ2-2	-	TGTGCCAGCAGCTTAATGGTGTCCGGGGAGCTGTTTTTT	CASSLMVSGELFF
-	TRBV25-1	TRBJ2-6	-	TGTGCCAGCAGTGAACGGGGAGCCCCTGCGGCCAACGTCCTGACTTTC	CASSERGAPAANVLTF
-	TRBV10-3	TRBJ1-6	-	TGTGCCATCAGTTCACCTGGCGAGGCAGTCGATAATTCACCCCTCCACTTT	CAISSPGEAVDNSPLHF
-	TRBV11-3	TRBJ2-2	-	TGTGCCAGCAGCCCAGGGACGATCACCGGGGAGCTGTTTTTT	CASSPGTITGELFF
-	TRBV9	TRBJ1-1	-	TGTGCCAGCAGCGCCAGGGTGGGGACTGAAGCTTTCTTT	CASSARVGTEAFF
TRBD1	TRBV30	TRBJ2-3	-	TGTGCCTGGAGAAAAAGGGGGCTAGGGACAGATACGCAGTATTTT	CAWRKRGLGTDTQYF
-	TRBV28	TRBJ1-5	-	TGTGCCAGCAGTTCGGGGACCTGGGCAGTTAATCAGCCCCAGCATTTT	CASSSGTWAVNQPQHF
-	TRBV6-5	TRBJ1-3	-	TGTGCCAGCAGTTACACCGGGCCTACTGGAAACACCATATATTTT	CASSYTGPTGNTIYF
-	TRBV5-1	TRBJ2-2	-	TGCGCCACCACCCGGGGGAGCACCGGGGAGCTGTTTTTT	CATTRGSTGELFF
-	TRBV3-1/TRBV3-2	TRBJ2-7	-	TGTGCCAGCAGCCAATTCCGGTTAGTCTACGAGCAGTACTTC	CASSQFRLVYEQYF
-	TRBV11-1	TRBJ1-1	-	TGTGCCAGCAGCCGAAACGCGGGACACCTGAACACTGAAGCTTTCTTT	CASSRNAGHLNTEAFF
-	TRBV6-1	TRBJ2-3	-	TGTGCCAGCAGTGAAGCAGGTGGAGGCGGGGATACGCAGTATTTT	CASSEAGGGGDTQYF
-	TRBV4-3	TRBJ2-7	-	TGCGCCAGCAGCCAAGGCTCAGGGTACGAGCAGTACTTC	CASSQGSGYEQYF
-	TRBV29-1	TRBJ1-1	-	TGCAGCGTTGTACGCGTTATAAACACTGAAGCTTTCTTT	CSVVRVINTEAFF
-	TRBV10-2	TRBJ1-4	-	TGCGCCAGCAGTGAGTCTGCCAGATCTAATGAAAAACTGTTTTTT	CASSESARSNEKLFF
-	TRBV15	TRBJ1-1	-	TGTGCCATCGAAGTCTACGCGGGGGGAGCTTTCTTT	CAIEVYAGGAFF
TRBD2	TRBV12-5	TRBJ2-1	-	TGTGCTAGTGGTCCCCCCCTAGCGGGGGGGCCGAATGAGCAGTTCTTC	CASGPPLAGGPNEQFF
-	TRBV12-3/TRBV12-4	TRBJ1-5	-	TGTGCCAGCAGCCCAAACAATCAGCCCCAGCATTTT	CASSPNNQPQHF
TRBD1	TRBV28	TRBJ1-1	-	TGTGCCAGCAGTTCGGGACAGATCATGAACACTGAAGCTTTCTTT	CASSSGQIMNTEAFF
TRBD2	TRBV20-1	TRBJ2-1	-	TGCAGTGCTAGTCGCGGGGGTCTTAACGGTAACAATGAGCAGTTCTTC	CSASRGGLNGNNEQFF
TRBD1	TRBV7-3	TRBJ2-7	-	TGTGCCAGCAGCTTAACGGGACAGGGATCCTACGAGCAGTACTTC	CASSLTGQGSYEQYF
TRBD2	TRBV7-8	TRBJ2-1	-	TGTGCCAGCAGCTTAGTGGCTAGCGGAAACAATGAGCAGTTCTTC	CASSLVASGNNEQFF
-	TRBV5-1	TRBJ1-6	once	TGCGCCAGCAGCTTGGGACTTTTGAGCTCCTATAATTCACCCCTCCACTTT	CASSLGLLSSYNSPLHF
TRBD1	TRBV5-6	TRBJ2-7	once	TGTGCCAGCAGCGCAGAAGGGACAGGGGGCTCCTACGAGCAGTACTTC	CASSAEGTGGSYEQYF
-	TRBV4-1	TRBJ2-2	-	TGCGCCAGCAGCCAAGGAGGAGGTCTATCCGGCACCGGGGAGCTGTTTTTT	CASSQGGGLSGTGELFF
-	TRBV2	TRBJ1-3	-	TGTGCCAGCAGTAATTTCGTAGGGGCTGGAAACACCATATATTTT	CASSNFVGAGNTIYF
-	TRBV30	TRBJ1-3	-	TGTGCCTGGAGCCCTGGGCCGGTCTCTGGAAACACCATATATTTT	CAWSPGPVSGNTIYF
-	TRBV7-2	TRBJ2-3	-	TGTGCCAGCAGCTTAGAATGGACGGGACCAGATACGCAGTATTTT	CASSLEWTGPDTQYF
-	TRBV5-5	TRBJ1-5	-	TGTGCCAGCAGCTTGGATCCCCCAGGCGGATATAGCAATCAGCCCCAGCATTTT	CASSLDPPGGYSNQPQHF
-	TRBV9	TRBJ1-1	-	TGTGCCAGCAGCGTAGACGGGGGGAACATGAACACTGAAGCTTTCTTT	CASSVDGGNMNTEAFF
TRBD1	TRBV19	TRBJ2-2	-	TGTGCCAGTAGTGCTGACAGGGGGGTGAACACCGGGGAGCTGTTTTTT	CASSADRGVNTGELFF
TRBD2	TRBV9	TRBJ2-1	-	TGTGCCAGCAGCGTATGGGAGCGGGGGGAGCAGTTCTTC	CASSVWERGEQFF
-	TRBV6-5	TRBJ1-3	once	TGTGCCAGCAGACTCAGTACAGGGCTCGGAAACACCATATATTTT	CASRLSTGLGNTIYF
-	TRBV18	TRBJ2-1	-	TGTGCCAGCTCACCGGGGGACAATGAGCAGTTCTTC	CASSPGDNEQFF
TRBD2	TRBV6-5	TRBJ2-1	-	TGTGCCAGCAGGGGACTAGCGGGTTTGATCAATGAGCAGTTCTTC	CASRGLAGLINEQFF
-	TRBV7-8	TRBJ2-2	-	TGTGCCAGCAGCTTAGGGGGTACGTCGGCCGGGGAGCTGTTTTTT	CASSLGGTSAGELFF
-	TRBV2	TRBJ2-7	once	TGTGCCAGCAGGCGGAATACCTACGAGCAGTACTTC	CASRRNTYEQYF
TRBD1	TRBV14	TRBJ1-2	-	TGTGCCAGCAGCCAAGAGGAGACAGGGACGGTTGGCTACACCTTC	CASSQEETGTVGYTF
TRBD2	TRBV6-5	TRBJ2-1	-	TGTGCCAGCAGTTTTCAAGCGGGGGTTGAGGAGCAGTTCTTC	CASSFQAGVEEQFF
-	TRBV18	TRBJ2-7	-	TGTGCCAGCTCGCAGGAGGACGGAGTGGCCTACGAGCAGTACTTC	CASSQEDGVAYEQYF
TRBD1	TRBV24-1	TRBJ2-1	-	TGTGCCACCAGTGATTTTCGGGACAGGGATGCCAATGAGCAGTTCTTC	CATSDFRDRDANEQFF
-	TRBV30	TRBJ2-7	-	TGTGCCTGGAGTGTATTTAGTTCCACCGAGCAGTACTTC	CAWSVFSSTEQYF
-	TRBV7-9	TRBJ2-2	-	TGTGCCAGCAGCCGAGGAAGCGCCGGGGAGCTGTTTTTT	CASSRGSAGELFF
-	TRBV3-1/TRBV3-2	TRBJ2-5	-	TGTGCCAGCAGCCAAGTAGCGGCCCTTCGAGAGACCCAGTACTTC	CASSQVAALRETQYF
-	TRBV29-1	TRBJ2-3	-	TGCAGCGTGGGGAAAGCTGGCCCAGATACGCAGTATTTT	CSVGKAGPDTQYF
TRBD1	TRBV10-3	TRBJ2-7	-	TGTGCCATCAGTGAGGGACAGGGTCGAGCCTACGAGCAGTACTTC	CAISEGQGRAYEQYF
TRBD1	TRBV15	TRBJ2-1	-	TGTGCCACCAGCAGAGAGGACAGGGGGGCTGTTAATGAGCAGTTCTTC	CATSREDRGAVNEQFF
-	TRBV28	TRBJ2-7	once	TGTGCCAGCAGTTCAACAGGGTTCACCTACGAGCAGTACTTC	CASSSTGFTYEQYF
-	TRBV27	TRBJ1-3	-	TGTGCCAGCAGTTTATCCAGGGGTATTGGAAACACCATATATTTT	CASSLSRGIGNTIYF
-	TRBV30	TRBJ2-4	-	TGTGCCTGGAGTGTTGGGGCGGGGCGGATAGCCAAAAACATTCAGTACTTC	CAWSVGAGRIAKNIQYF
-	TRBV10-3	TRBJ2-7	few	TGTGCCATCAGTGGAGTAGTCCCCGAGCAGTACTTC	CAISGVVPEQYF